The 9 T cell receptor beta chains below come from one sample, sequenced in a study of T cells in tuberculosis. Sequencing was performed with immunoSEQ multiplex PCR; in TCRdb, only in-frame clones are kept and a portion is missing. The sample contains approximately 30,000 clones, about nine tenths of which appear only once. Material: PBMCs. These receptors came from a donor aged 10-35 years with latent tuberculosis or without tuberculosis infection.

The chain is built from TRBV9 and TRBJ2-3; no clear D. V was trimmed by 3 bases and J by 0 bases, leaving 5 bases between them. This CDR3 comprises 13 residues. The germline V gene has CDR1 SGDLS and CDR2 YYNGEE. The CDR3 loop reads CASSAQSTDTQYF. The CDR3 region has the DNA TGTGCCAGCAGCGCACAAAGCACAGATACGCAGTATTTT.

This CDR3 reads CASSPPTYNEQFF. The CDR3 DNA sequence: TGTGCCAGCAGCCCCCCAACCTACAATGAGCAGTTCTTC. This rearrangement joins TRBV7-8 to TRBJ2-1, with D unclear. CDR1 is SGHVS, CDR2 FQNEAQ, per germline. The germline V and J ends were trimmed by 5 bases and 2 bases, with 7 bases remaining between them. The CDR3 length is 13 residues.

This rearrangement joins TRBV4-3 to TRBJ2-7, with D perhaps TRBD1 (6 bases). The germline CDR1 and CDR2 sequences are LGHNA and YSLEER. This CDR3 spans 15 amino acids. The germline V and J ends were trimmed by 1 base and 0 bases, with 10 bases remaining between them. DNA of the CDR3: TGCGCCAGCAGCCAAGTATTGGACAGCTCCTACGAGCAGTACTTC. It yields the protein CASSQVLDSSYEQYF.

This chain uses TRBV20-1 with TRBJ2-5; unclear D gene. The length of the CDR3 is 11 residues. V dropped 2 bases and J dropped 5 bases, with 6 bases sitting between them. Germline CDR1 is DFQATT and CDR2 is SNEGSKA (reference sequence). The CDR3 nucleotides read TGCAGTGCTAGACTCGAGGAGACCCAGTACTTC. This translates into CSARLEETQYF.

The chain carries TRBV5-4 and TRBJ2-1, with TRBD2 matching over 7 bases. With V trimmed by 2 bases and J by 6 bases, 17 bases remained unmatched. Germline V gives CDR1 SGHNT, CDR2 YYREEE (reference sequence). This CDR3 has 18 amino acids. In nucleotides, the CDR3 is TGTGCCAGCAGCTTCGGCCAGCGGGGCGAACCCGTTACCAATGAGCAGTTCTTC. Its translation is CASSFGQRGEPVTNEQFF.

J is TRBJ2-2 and V is TRBV5-6; tentatively, D is TRBD1 (6 bases). The germline CDR1 and CDR2 sequences are SGHDT and YYEEEE. Deletions cut 4 bases from V and 5 bases from J, with 15 bases between. The CDR3 totals 15 residues. The CDR3 bases are TGTGCCAGCAGCAGACGGGGAAGGGGGACCGGGGAGCTGTTTTTT. Translating it yields CASSRRGRGTGELFF.

V and J are TRBV7-3 and TRBJ2-3; weak D call: TRBD1 (6 bases). Germline V gene lookup returns CDR1 SGHTA and CDR2 FQGTGA. Trimming pared 5 bases from V and 3 bases from J, leaving 12 bases between. The CDR3 sequence is 14 residues long. The CDR3 DNA reads TGTGCCAGCAGCCCCGGACAGTCGACAGATACGCAGTATTTT. Translation: CASSPGQSTDTQYF.

The gene calls are TRBV7-2 and TRBJ2-2; no definite D call. The germline CDR1 and CDR2 sequences are SGHTA and FQGNSA. This CDR3 is 12 amino acids long. V dropped 5 bases and J dropped 7 bases, with 8 bases sitting between them. CDR3 sequence reads: CASSPGHGELFF. CDR3 DNA sequence: TGTGCCAGCAGCCCCGGTCACGGGGAGCTGTTTTTT.

The chain has TRBV14 and TRBJ2-7; D remains unclear. Germline V gene data show CDR1 as SGHDN and CDR2 as FVKESK. Trimming removed 1 base from V and 2 bases from J, with 9 bases in between. The CDR3 totals 14 residues. CDR3 region: CASSQVRSTYEQYF. CDR3 DNA: TGTGCCAGCAGCCAAGTCCGGTCTACCTACGAGCAGTACTTC.